This T cell receptor beta chain stems from a study of sequential checkpoint blockade in melanoma. About the research overall: Patients were randomized 1:1 to nivolumab-then-ipilimumab or ipilimumab-then-nivolumab first-line.

Germline V lookup: CDR1 SGHVS, CDR2 FQNEAQ. J lost 4 bases, V lost 1 base, and 4 bases had no gene match. The CDR3 spans 16 residues. Treatment given: randomized to nivolumab then ipilimumab (arm A) or the reverse (arm B). Live CD3+CD8+ CD19− CD56− cells were sorted from PBMCs. Profiled with immunoSEQ multiplex PCR; TCRdb holds only in-frame clones, not every one. Here the sample spans approximately 20,000 clones, approximately 60% being singletons. Specimen: CD8+ T cells sorted from blood (inferred from file names), collected from a patient given nivolumab and ipilimumab in sequence. The chain joins TRBV7-8 to TRBJ2-4; 10 bases agree with TRBD2. The receptor comes from a human donor with melanoma. DNA for the CDR3: TGTGCCAGCAGCTTAGGACTAGCGGGTACAAAAAACATTCAGTACTTC. Protein product: CASSLGLAGTKNIQYF.